These 23 T cell receptor beta chains came from one sample sequenced in a study of blood T cell repertoires in COVID-19. The data were produced by immunoSEQ multiplex PCR, yet TCRdb's version contains in-frame clones alone and is incomplete. The top ten hold more than 1.5% of the sample, which has around 250,000 clones, 84% seen once. Sequenced sample: peripheral blood. The receptors shown here come from a woman in her forties who had recovered from COVID-19.

V and J are TRBV19 and TRBJ2-5; 9 bases fit TRBD1. V lost 7 bases to trimming and J lost 7 bases; unmatched junction nucleotides: 7. Germline loops: CDR1 LNHDA, CDR2 SQIVND (reference sequence). The CDR3 runs to 13 residues. CDR3 DNA: TGTGCCAGTACTCCGGGACAGGGTGCGACCCAGTACTTC. Its translation is CASTPGQGATQYF. Based on the CDR3 plus reference TRBV19 and TRBJ2-5, the full variable domain is DGGITQSPKYLFRKEGQNVTLSCEQNLNHDAMYWYRQDPGQGLRLIYYSQIVNDFQKGDIAEGYSVSREKKESFPLTVTSAQKNPTAFYLCASTPGQGATQYFGPGTRLLVL.

The CDR3 spells CASRPGELGNTEAFF. The CDR3 bases are TGCGCCAGCCGCCCTGGGGAGCTTGGGAACACTGAAGCTTTCTTT. The gene calls are TRBV5-1 and TRBJ1-1; D gene ambiguous. This CDR3 is 15 amino acids long. V shed 7 bases and J shed 1 base, with 17 bases lying between them. Germline V gene lookup returns CDR1 SGHRS and CDR2 YFSETQ.

This clone was seen more than once but under ten times. The V call is TRBV6-4, the J call TRBJ2-7, with TRBD1 matching 7 bases. Germline-derived CDR1 and CDR2 are MRHNA and SNTAGT. Trimming cost V 3 bases and J 6 bases; bases outside gene matches: 8. The CDR3 has 14 residues. This CDR3 reads CASSEGTESGEQYF. CDR3 coding DNA: TGTGCCAGCAGTGAAGGGACAGAAAGTGGCGAGCAGTACTTC.

V gene TRBV6-5 combines with J gene TRBJ2-7; 10 bases are a match to TRBD1. Trimming took 9 bases from V and 3 from J; bases not matched to a gene: 5. The CDR3 length is 13 residues. The germline V gene encodes CDR1 MNHEY and CDR2 SVGAGI. DNA for the CDR3: TGTGCCAGTCGTGACAGGGGGCACTACGAGCAGTACTTC. This codes for CASRDRGHYEQYF.

The chain is built from TRBV6-1 and TRBJ1-1; D ambiguous. Germline assignment: CDR1 MNHNS and CDR2 SASEGT. The CDR3 runs to 12 residues. V was trimmed by 3 bases and J by 1 base, leaving 3 bases between them. CDR3 DNA: TGTGCCAGCAGTGAGAGGAACACTGAAGCTTTCTTT. It codes for CASSERNTEAFF.

In its sample, this clone was seen a few times. The V and J genes are TRBV7-8 and TRBJ2-7; TRBD2 aligns across 9 bases. This CDR3 is 17 amino acids long. V trimming: 0 bases; J trimming: 1 base; junction bases outside the gene matches: 7. Germline V lookup: CDR1 SGHVS, CDR2 FQNEAQ. The CDR3, as DNA: TGTGCCAGCAGCTTAGCGCGGCGCCTAGCGGGGTCCTACGAGCAGTACTTC. This sequence encodes CASSLARRLAGSYEQYF.

This chain links TRBV18 with TRBJ1-2; 12 bases line up with TRBD1. CDR3 length: 14 residues. The V and J ends lost 6 bases and 5 bases, in that order; junction bases with no gene match: 4. Germline-derived CDR1 and CDR2 are KGHSH and LQKENI. CDR3 sequence (DNA): TGTGCCAGCTCCCCGGGACAGGGGGCTTATGGCTACACCTTC. Translating gives CASSPGQGAYGYTF.

This chain links TRBV28 with TRBJ1-4; TRBD1 aligns across 7 bases. Germline V gene data show CDR1 as MDHEN and CDR2 as SYDVKM. The CDR3 loop spans 17 amino acids. Trimming took 2 bases from V and 4 from J; bases not matched to a gene: 10. The CDR3 loop reads CASSLPIPGQHNEKLFF. CDR3 coding DNA: TGTGCCAGCAGTTTACCTATTCCGGGACAGCATAATGAAAAACTGTTTTTT.

The chain's CDR3 is CASSIPLAGPYNEQFF. In DNA form, the CDR3 reads TGTGCCAGCAGTATCCCACTAGCGGGGCCATACAATGAGCAGTTCTTC. V and J are TRBV28 and TRBJ2-1; 10 bases are a match to TRBD2. This CDR3 is 16 amino acids long. CDR1 is MDHEN, CDR2 SYDVKM, per germline. V shed 5 bases and J 4 bases; nucleotides not matched to a gene: 8.

A word on this clone: A much bigger clone sits one base away, suggesting this may be a read error. The sample carries other DNA sequences with the same CDR3. V usage is TRBV27 and J usage is TRBJ2-1; TRBD1 agrees at 9 bases. Trimming took 6 bases from V and 7 from J; bases not matched to a gene: 4. CDR3 length equals 13 residues. Looked up from germline, CDR1 is MNHEY and CDR2 is SMNVEV (reference sequence). The CDR3 is CASRQGAYNEQFF. Written as DNA, the CDR3 is TGTGCCAGCAGACAGGGGGCTTATAATGAGCAGTTCTTC.

The genes are TRBV15 and TRBJ2-5; TRBD1 is a possible D gene (6 bases). Germline loops: CDR1 LNHNV, CDR2 YYDKDF (reference sequence). The CDR3 loop spans 16 amino acids. V lost 0 bases and J 4 bases, leaving 15 bases between the germline ends. The CDR3 spells CATSRDRAGVAETQYF. In nucleotides, the CDR3 is TGTGCCACCAGCAGAGATCGGGCAGGGGTGGCAGAGACCCAGTACTTC.

The chain joins TRBV24-1 to TRBJ1-1; D is perhaps TRBD1 (5 bases). V lost 0 bases, J lost 1 base, and 8 bases lay in between. The CDR3 runs to 15 residues. Germline CDR1 KGHDR, CDR2 SFDVKD. This chain's CDR3 is CATSDLHTGNTEAFF. The DNA of the CDR3 is TGTGCCACCAGTGATTTGCATACAGGGAACACTGAAGCTTTCTTT.

The chain employs TRBV12-3 or TRBV12-4 and TRBJ2-1; maybe TRBD2 (6 bases). The CDR3 totals 12 residues. Trimming left V 7 bases short and J 7 bases short, with 11 bases between. DNA of the CDR3: TGTGCCAGCACCAGTGGGGGGAATGAGCAGTTCTTC. Translated, it gives CASTSGGNEQFF.

This clone came up once. V and J are TRBV3-1 (or the pseudogene TRBV3-2) and TRBJ1-5; 7 bases match TRBD1. Germline V gives CDR1 LGHDT, CDR2 YNNKEL (reference sequence). V trimming: 3 bases; J trimming: 4 bases; junction bases outside the gene matches: 6. The CDR3 length is 15 residues. The CDR3 DNA reads TGTGCCAGCAGCCATATGGACAGGCCTAATCAGCCCCAGCATTTT. It yields the protein CASSHMDRPNQPQHF.

The chain combines TRBV15 with TRBJ1-4, with no clear D. Trimming pared 0 bases from V and 8 bases from J, leaving 13 bases between. Germline V lookup: CDR1 LNHNV, CDR2 YYDKDF (reference sequence). This CDR3 region has 15 residues. The CDR3 nucleotides read TGTGCCACCAGCAGAGAGCTAAGGCCGGGAGAAAAACTGTTTTTT. Its translation is CATSRELRPGEKLFF.

The chain joins TRBV5-1 to TRBJ1-1; 7 bases are a match to TRBD1. CDR1 SGHRS and CDR2 YFSETQ come from the germline V gene. This CDR3 spans 14 amino acids. V lost 6 bases and J lost 1; bases outside the gene matches: 6. The CDR3 reads CASNLQGRNTEAFF. CDR3 DNA: TGCGCCAGCAACCTACAGGGGCGGAACACTGAAGCTTTCTTT.

This chain uses TRBV12-3 or TRBV12-4 with TRBJ1-6, with a weak D call TRBD1 (6 bases). V lost 6 bases, J lost 9 bases, and 12 bases lay in between. The CDR3 has 13 residues. CDR3 sequence: CASRTGAGSPLHF. CDR3 DNA sequence: TGTGCCAGCAGGACAGGAGCAGGTTCACCCCTCCACTTT.

The chain recombines TRBV4-1 with TRBJ2-7, with 11 nucleotides matching TRBD2. The germline V gene has CDR1 MGHRA and CDR2 YSYEKL. The V segment lost 5 bases and the J segment 4 bases; nucleotides outside the gene matches: 7. The CDR3 totals 15 residues. Written as DNA, the CDR3 is TGCGCCAGCAGCTATGGACTAGCGGGCGTTTACGAGCAGTACTTC. It yields the protein CASSYGLAGVYEQYF.

This chain uses TRBV3-1 (or the pseudogene TRBV3-2) with TRBJ2-5; 9 bases map to TRBD2. There are 14 residues in the CDR3. The trim removed 4 bases at V and 1 base at J, leaving 1 base unmatched. Germline V CDR1 and CDR2: LGHDT, YNNKEL (reference sequence). The CDR3 protein is CASSPSGIQETQYF. CDR3 sequence (DNA): TGTGCCAGCAGCCCTAGCGGGATCCAAGAGACCCAGTACTTC.

The chain combines TRBV5-4 with TRBJ2-1; 8 bases fit TRBD1. Germline loops: CDR1 SGHNT, CDR2 YYREEE (reference sequence). The CDR3 covers 16 residues. The junction had 5 bases not matched to a gene; V was cut back by 0 bases and J by 3 bases. The CDR3 sequence: CASSLGQGAHYNEQFF. The CDR3 DNA follows: TGTGCCAGCAGCTTGGGCCAGGGGGCCCACTACAATGAGCAGTTCTTC.

This chain links TRBV24-1 with TRBJ2-3; 9 nucleotides match TRBD1. The germline CDR1 and CDR2 sequences are KGHDR and SFDVKD. The trim removed 7 bases at V and 4 bases at J, leaving 2 bases unmatched. The CDR3 spans 13 residues. CDR3 protein: CATRTGGSDTQYF. The CDR3 DNA is TGTGCCACCAGGACAGGGGGTTCAGATACGCAGTATTTT.

The CDR3: CASSLFGGGRNEQFF. In nucleotides, the CDR3 is TGTGCCAGCAGTTTATTCGGCGGGGGTAGGAATGAGCAGTTCTTC. V is TRBV27 and J is TRBJ2-1, with 7 bases aligning to TRBD2. Trimming at V came to 1 base and at J to 7 bases, leaving 7 bases not matched to a gene. From germline, CDR1 is MNHEY and CDR2 SMNVEV (reference sequence). The CDR3 extends over 15 amino acids.

The chain is built from TRBV27 and TRBJ1-4; D ambiguous. Looked up from germline, CDR1 is MNHEY and CDR2 is SMNVEV (reference sequence). Trimming took off 3 bases at V and 4 bases at J, with 12 bases between the two ends. The CDR3 spans 15 residues. Here the CDR3 DNA reads TGTGCCAGCAGTTTTGCCCCCCGGGTTAATGAAAAACTGTTTTTT. Translation gives CASSFAPRVNEKLFF.